The 32 T cell receptor beta chains below were found in one sample sequenced in a study of cytomegalovirus exposure and HLA in healthy donors. The PCR was carried out with 60 Vbeta primers and 13 Jbeta primers. Clones were read by immunoSEQ multiplex PCR, and TCRdb kept only the in-frame ones, dropping some. Here the sample spans roughly 70,000 clones, 74% being singletons. The specimen sequenced was PBMCs. These receptors originate from a human donor in good health.

J is TRBJ1-2 and V is TRBV25-1, with D tentatively TRBD1 (6 bases). There are 17 residues in the CDR3. Trimming shortened V by 6 bases and J by 2 bases, and 22 bases separated the two germline ends. The germline V gene has CDR1 MGHDK and CDR2 SYGVNS. The DNA for the CDR3 is TGTGCCAGCAGCAAACTAACCACAGGGAGGGCCAACTATGGCTACACCTTC. It codes for CASSKLTTGRANYGYTF.

The chain combines TRBV4-1 with TRBJ1-2; D uncertain. The V end lost 5 bases, the J end lost 5 bases, and 12 bases lay between the germline ends. The CDR3 spans 13 residues. In germline, CDR1 is MGHRA, CDR2 YSYEKL. The CDR3 DNA is TGCGCCAGCAGCAGGAACGGGGAATATGGCTACACCTTC. Its protein product is CASSRNGEYGYTF.

The chain joins TRBV2 to TRBJ2-3; perhaps TRBD2 as D (5 bases). The V and J ends lost 7 bases and 4 bases respectively, with 15 bases between them. Per the germline V gene, CDR1 is SNHLY and CDR2 is FYNNEI. The CDR3 totals 14 residues. This chain's CDR3 is CASKVVRASDTQYF. The CDR3 DNA reads as TGTGCCAGCAAGGTGGTGAGGGCTTCAGATACGCAGTATTTT.

The chain joins TRBV6-6 to TRBJ1-1; D uncertain. The germline V and J ends were trimmed by 0 bases and 1 base, with 9 bases remaining between them. The CDR3 spans 15 residues. CDR1 MNHNY and CDR2 SVGAGI come from the germline V gene (reference sequence). The CDR3 reads CASSYSEGSNTEAFF. The CDR3 bases are TGTGCCAGCAGTTACTCGGAGGGTTCGAACACTGAAGCTTTCTTT.

The V gene is TRBV27, the J gene TRBJ1-4; 7 nucleotides match TRBD1. With 6 bases clipped from V and 5 bases from J, the junction kept 9 bases outside the gene matches. There are 15 residues in the CDR3. CDR1 is MNHEY, CDR2 SMNVEV, per germline (reference sequence). The CDR3 reads CASSRGDSLNEKLFF. Here the CDR3 DNA reads TGTGCCAGCAGCCGTGGGGACAGTTTAAATGAAAAACTGTTTTTT.

The chain employs TRBV13 and TRBJ1-2, with 10 bases lining up with TRBD1. The V gene end was trimmed by 3 bases and the J gene end by 2 bases; junction bases not matched to a gene: 0. Germline V gene sequence: CDR1 PRHDT, CDR2 FYEKMQ (reference sequence). The CDR3 is 14 amino acids. Here the CDR3 reads CASSLGQGNYGYTF. Here the CDR3 DNA reads TGTGCCAGCAGCTTGGGACAGGGGAACTATGGCTACACCTTC.

This clone was counted between two and nine times. The rearrangement links TRBV6-5 to TRBJ1-1; D unclear. The V end lost 3 bases, the J end lost 5 bases, and 13 bases lay between the germline ends. CDR1 MNHEY and CDR2 SVGAGI come from the germline V gene. CDR3 size: 14 residues. CDR3 in DNA: TGTGCCAGCAGTTATGACTGGCGCGGGACTGAAGCTTTCTTT. Its translation is CASSYDWRGTEAFF.

The rearrangement links TRBV14 to TRBJ2-3; D perhaps matches TRBD2 (6 bases). CDR3 length: 13 residues. Trimming stripped 3 bases from V and 5 bases from J, with 9 bases between. Germline CDR1 reads SGHDN; CDR2 reads FVKESK. As DNA, the CDR3 is TGTGCCAGCAGCCAGGGACTGTTAGATACGCAGTATTTT. Translating it yields CASSQGLLDTQYF.

This clone was counted once. The chain employs TRBV7-2 and TRBJ2-1, with TRBD2 as a possible D gene (6 bases). CDR1 and CDR2 (germline): SGHTA, FQGNSA. This CDR3 is built from 13 residues. Trimming removed 8 bases at V and 2 bases at J, with 10 bases between. The CDR3 DNA is TGTGCCAGCGGGACTCGACCCTACAATGAGCAGTTCTTC. As protein: CASGTRPYNEQFF.

The V gene is TRBV28, the J gene TRBJ2-2; no reliable D call. The CDR3 totals 14 residues. Germline V lookup: CDR1 MDHEN, CDR2 SYDVKM. V lost 3 bases, J lost 7 bases, and 12 bases lay in between. The CDR3 loop reads CASSFHSTVGELFF. CDR3 nucleotide sequence: TGTGCCAGCAGTTTCCATAGTACCGTCGGGGAGCTGTTTTTT.

The chain employs TRBV6-5 and TRBJ2-1, with D unresolved. Per germline, CDR1 MNHEY and CDR2 SVGAGI. The CDR3 runs to 13 residues. Trimming took 0 bases from V and 10 from J, leaving 10 bases between them. This chain's CDR3 is CASSYSIPGEQFF. The CDR3 DNA is TGTGCCAGCAGTTACTCTATTCCCGGGGAGCAGTTCTTC.

V and J are TRBV19 and TRBJ1-5; 10 nucleotides line up with TRBD1. The CDR3 extends over 16 amino acids. After removal of 5 bases from V and 3 bases from J, the junction contained 7 bases not matched to a gene. The germline V gene has CDR1 LNHDA and CDR2 SQIVND (reference sequence). CDR3 region: CASSPRDRGVNQPQHF. The CDR3 DNA reads TGTGCCAGTAGTCCCCGGGACAGGGGAGTCAATCAGCCCCAGCATTTT.

The chain joins TRBV5-1 to TRBJ2-3, with 7 bases fitting TRBD2. The CDR3 loop spans 15 amino acids. Germline V lookup: CDR1 SGHRS, CDR2 YFSETQ. Unmatched junction bases numbered 8, after V lost 3 bases and J lost 4 bases. The DNA of the CDR3 is TGCGCCAGCAGCTGGACTAGTGGGGACCCAGATACGCAGTATTTT. This sequence encodes CASSWTSGDPDTQYF.

The genes are TRBV28 and TRBJ1-3; D is unclear. The V gene's germline CDR1 is MDHEN and CDR2 SYDVKM. V was trimmed by 11 bases and J by 7 bases, leaving 18 bases between them. The length of the CDR3 is 13 residues. CDR3 nucleotides: TGTGCCTCTCACGCGGGGTTATCGAACACCATATATTTT. As protein: CASHAGLSNTIYF.

The gene calls are TRBV4-1 and TRBJ2-2; weak D call: TRBD2 (7 bases). The CDR3 covers 16 residues. Germline V lookup: CDR1 MGHRA, CDR2 YSYEKL. Deletions cut 4 bases from V and 1 base from J, with 13 bases between. CDR3 DNA: TGCGCCAGCAGCCGGAGGGGGGGGAGGAACACCGGGGAGCTGTTTTTT. Translated: CASSRRGGRNTGELFF.

The DNA for the CDR3 is TGTGCCAGCAGCTTGAGGGGGTATAGCAATCAGCCCCAGCATTTT. It yields the protein CASSLRGYSNQPQHF. The chain has TRBV5-6 and TRBJ1-5; D is possibly TRBD1 (6 bases). The length of the CDR3 is 15 residues. The V gene lost 1 base and the J gene lost 0 bases, with 8 bases spanning the gap. CDR1 and CDR2 (germline): SGHDT, YYEEEE.

This clone was detected only a few times. The chain joins TRBV29-1 to TRBJ2-3; D perhaps matches TRBD2 (6 bases). The CDR3 runs to 13 residues. Germline V CDR1 and CDR2: SQVTM, ANQGSEA. The germline V and J ends were trimmed by 0 bases and 4 bases, with 8 bases remaining between them. The CDR3 nucleotides are TGCAGCGTTGAAGAGTGGGGGGCAGATACGCAGTATTTT. Protein product: CSVEEWGADTQYF.

The chain links TRBV25-1 to TRBJ1-2; weak D call: TRBD1 (5 bases). CDR3 size: 15 residues. V lost 5 bases and J 4 bases, leaving 17 bases between the germline ends. Germline CDR1 and CDR2: MGHDK and SYGVNS. This CDR3 is CASSSAGPVAYGYTF. CDR3 nucleotides: TGTGCCAGCAGTTCGGCAGGGCCAGTGGCCTATGGCTACACCTTC.

The CDR3 here is CASSLTPGVGTGELFF. The CDR3 region has the DNA TGTGCCAGCAGCTTAACGCCGGGAGTGGGGACCGGGGAGCTGTTTTTT. This rearrangement joins TRBV7-9 to TRBJ2-2; weak D call: TRBD2 (6 bases). The CDR3 consists of 16 residues. Germline values: CDR1 SEHNR, CDR2 FQNEAQ (reference sequence). The V gene lost 2 bases and the J gene lost 5 bases, with 15 bases spanning the gap. Filled out from reference TRBV7-9 and TRBJ2-2, the complete variable domain reads DTGVSQNPRHKITKRGQNVTFRCDPISEHNRLYWYRQTLGQGPEFLTYFQNEAQLEKSRLLSDRFSAERPKGSFSTLEIQRTEQGDSAMYLCASSLTPGVGTGELFFGEGSRLTVL.

This clone was counted only a few times. The DNA for the CDR3 is TGTGCCAGCAGCTTAATGTTGAGCCATACGCAGTATTTT. Its translation is CASSLMLSHTQYF. This chain connects TRBV11-2 to TRBJ2-3, with D unresolved. Germline CDR1 and CDR2: SGHAT and FQNNGV. The CDR3 extends over 13 amino acids. The germline V and J ends were trimmed by 2 bases and 7 bases, with 10 bases remaining between them. Drawing the rest from reference TRBV11-2 and TRBJ2-3, the complete variable domain is EAGVAQSPRYKIIEKRQSVAFWCNPISGHATLYWYQQILGQGPKLLIQFQNNGVVDDSQLPKDRFSAERLKGVDSTLKIQPAKLEDSAVYLCASSLMLSHTQYFGPGTRLTVL.

The chain's CDR3 is CATSSGSTEAFF. The CDR3 DNA reads as TGTGCCACCAGCTCCGGGTCGACTGAAGCTTTCTTT. V usage is TRBV15 and J usage is TRBJ1-1; D uncertain. The CDR3 loop spans 12 amino acids. The germline V and J ends were trimmed by 5 bases and 5 bases, with 9 bases remaining between them. Germline CDR1 is LNHNV and CDR2 is YYDKDF (reference sequence).

This chain links TRBV7-7 with TRBJ2-7, with a possible D match to TRBD1 (6 bases). The V gene's germline CDR1 is SSHAT and CDR2 FNYEAQ (reference sequence). The CDR3 totals 13 residues. Trimming took off 4 bases at V and 6 bases at J, with 13 bases between the two ends. The CDR3, as DNA: TGTGCCAGCAGCTCTCAACAGGGTACCGAGCAGTACTTC. Its protein is CASSSQQGTEQYF.

The V and J genes are TRBV6-5 and TRBJ2-1, with 7 nucleotides matching TRBD2. CDR1 is MNHEY, CDR2 SVGAGI, per germline. V shed 4 bases, J shed 7 bases, and the junction held 7 bases outside the gene matches. CDR3 size: 14 residues. The CDR3 spells CASSSLSGLNEQFF. The CDR3 DNA reads as TGTGCCAGCAGTTCCCTTAGCGGGCTGAATGAGCAGTTCTTC.

The chain links TRBV5-4 to TRBJ2-2; no clear D gene. The CDR3 totals 14 residues. The V and J ends lost 0 bases and 3 bases respectively, with 6 bases between them. CDR1 is SGHNT and CDR2 is YYREEE in the germline V gene (reference sequence). Here the CDR3 reads CASSLGQDTGELFF. In DNA, the CDR3 is TGTGCCAGCAGCTTGGGGCAGGACACCGGGGAGCTGTTTTTT.

A note on this clone: Compared with germline, one end of the junction differs, possibly owing to a read error. The chain is built from TRBV23-1 and TRBJ2-7, with D hard to call. TRBV23-1 is an open reading frame, and its role is uncertain. The CDR3 contains 13 residues. CDR3 in DNA: TGCGCCAGCAGCCAATCTGAGATCCACGAGCAGTACTTC. It is translated as CASSQSEIHEQYF.

This clone was picked up a small number of times. The chain has TRBV5-1 and TRBJ2-7, with 7 bases matching TRBD2. The V segment lost 6 bases and the J segment 6 bases; nucleotides outside the gene matches: 15. CDR1 is SGHRS and CDR2 is YFSETQ in the germline V gene. The CDR3 has 15 amino acids. The CDR3 region is CASTQTSGGRGEQYF. The CDR3 region has the DNA TGCGCCAGCACCCAGACTAGTGGCGGGAGAGGCGAGCAGTACTTC.

The V call is TRBV5-5, the J call TRBJ2-7; D ambiguous. Between the trimmed V and J ends, which lost 0 bases and 4 bases, there was a span of 5 bases. The V gene's germline CDR1 is SGHKS and CDR2 YYEKEE (reference sequence). CDR3 size: 12 residues. The DNA for the CDR3 is TGTGCCAGCAGCTTGGGACTTTACGAGCAGTACTTC. Amino acid sequence: CASSLGLYEQYF.

CDR3 residues: CASSLMRNQETQYF. The CDR3 DNA follows: TGTGCCAGCAGCTTAATGCGGAATCAAGAGACCCAGTACTTC. The rearrangement links TRBV13 to TRBJ2-5; D is unclear. Trimming took off 2 bases at V and 2 bases at J, with 9 bases between the two ends. Per the germline V gene, CDR1 is PRHDT and CDR2 is FYEKMQ (reference sequence). The CDR3 consists of 14 residues.

The chain carries TRBV7-9 and TRBJ1-5, with a possible D match to TRBD1 (5 bases). Germline CDR1 and CDR2: SEHNR and FQNEAQ (reference sequence). CDR3 length: 12 amino acids. Deletions cut 5 bases from V and 7 bases from J, with 9 bases between. The CDR3 reads CASSVDSQPQHF. CDR3 coding DNA: TGTGCCAGCAGCGTCGACAGCCAGCCCCAGCATTTT.

The chain has TRBV6-5 and TRBJ2-2; D perhaps matches TRBD2 (6 bases). The V gene's germline CDR1 is MNHEY and CDR2 SVGAGI. The CDR3 contains 14 residues. Trimming stripped 6 bases from V and 3 bases from J, with 11 bases between. The CDR3 DNA follows: TGTGCCAGCAGACCGGGAGAACACACCGGGGAGCTGTTTTTT. It encodes CASRPGEHTGELFF.

The CDR3 loop is CASSQGGTGNTIYF. The CDR3 nucleotides read TGTGCCAGCAGTCAGGGTGGCACTGGAAACACCATATATTTT. This chain uses TRBV2 with TRBJ1-3, with D perhaps matching TRBD1 (5 bases). The V gene lost 5 bases and the J gene lost 2 bases, with 10 bases spanning the gap. This CDR3 comprises 14 residues. Germline CDR1 is SNHLY and CDR2 is FYNNEI.

CDR3 nucleotides: TGTGCCAGCAGTGAAGCAGGGACAGTCTACGAGCAGTACTTC. As protein: CASSEAGTVYEQYF. The genes are TRBV6-1 and TRBJ2-7, with 7 bases that match TRBD1. V trimming: 0 bases; J trimming: 3 bases; junction bases outside the gene matches: 2. The CDR3 is 14 residues long. CDR1 is MNHNS and CDR2 is SASEGT in the germline V gene.